The 19 T cell receptor beta chains below all came from one sample that was sequenced in a study of tumor and adjacent non-tumor tissue in lung cancer. No cell sorting was done before RNA was extracted from the tissue. This non-tumor lung sample came from over 3 cm beyond the tumor edge. TCRbeta libraries were built with three rounds of nested PCR, modified from ARM-PCR. In TCRdb, the multiplex PCR reads were re-called with MiXCR into one record per CDR3 protein. The top ten hold 51% of the sample, which has about 80,000 distinct CDR3 sequences, approximately 80% seen once. The sequenced sample consisted of distant non-tumor lung tissue. The receptors originated from a man in his fifties or sixties with non-small cell lung cancer.

The J gene is TRBJ2-7, the V gene TRBV11-3; D unresolved. Trimming removed 5 bases from V and 4 bases from J, with 12 bases in between. The CDR3 contains 13 residues. The germline V gene encodes CDR1 SGHNT and CDR2 YENEEA. In nucleotides, the CDR3 is TGTGCCAGCAGCCCCCGGAAGCCATACGAGCAGTACTTC. This translates into CASSPRKPYEQYF.

As regards this clonotype: Because the CDR3's place on the DNA is in doubt, the DNA is left out and the CDR3 is given as listed by TCRdb. The chain is built from TRBV20-1 and TRBJ2-1; the table names TRBD1, a call not compared with the DNA. CDR1 and CDR2 (germline): DFQATT, SNEGSKA (reference sequence). The CDR3 numbers 16 amino acids, ends counted. This CDR3 is CSAPPVGQGAPRELFF.

A word on this clonotype: Given the absence of the conserved phenylalanine or tryptophan at the CDR3 end, a read error is likely. The chain employs TRBV12-3 or TRBV12-4 and TRBJ1-1, with D possibly matching TRBD1 (5 bases). CDR3 length: 15 residues. The CDR3 DNA reads as TGTGCAAGCAGTTTCCCAGGGATACTGAATACTGAAGCTTTCTAT. Amino acid sequence: CASSFPGILNTEAFY.

Notes on this clonotype: Here the CDR3 omits its conserved ending phenylalanine or tryptophan, so a read error is the likely source. The limits of the CDR3 on the DNA are not certain, so only TCRdb's listed CDR3 is given. The chain employs TRBV20-1 and TRBJ2-1; the table gives TRBD2 as D, unverified against the DNA. Counting both end residues, the CDR3 totals 15 amino acids. Germline V lookup: CDR1 DFQATT, CDR2 SNEGSKA (reference sequence). The chain's CDR3 is CSARETSGVANENFS.

This clonotype showed up just once. One junction end disagrees with the germline gene, perhaps due to a read error. In DNA form, the CDR3 reads TGTGCCAGCAGTGACGGAAGCTCTGGGGCCAACGTCCTGGCTTTC. As protein: CASSDGSSGANVLAF. This chain connects TRBV5-4 to TRBJ2-6; possible D gene TRBD1, 5 bases. Germline V gene lookup returns CDR1 SGHNT and CDR2 YYREEE (reference sequence). The CDR3 is 15 residues long.

The table lists this clonotype with a count of one. One end of the junction does not line up with germline, which may come from a read error. J is TRBJ2-3 and V is TRBV5-5; D is perhaps TRBD1 or TRBD2 (6 bases each). CDR3 length: 15 residues. Germline V lookup: CDR1 SGHKS, CDR2 YYEKEE (reference sequence). CDR3 DNA: TGTGCCAGCAGCCATGCGGGGACAAGGGCATATACGCGGTATTTT. Translating it yields CASSHAGTRAYTRYF. The complete variable domain, with remaining parts taken from reference TRBV5-5 and TRBJ2-3, reads DAGVTQSPTHLIKTRGQQVTLRCSPISGHKSVSWYQQVLGQGPQFIFQYYEKEERGRGNFPDRFSARQFPNYSSELNVNALLLGDSALYLCASSHAGTRAYTRYFGPGTRLTVL.

The chain links TRBV28 to TRBJ1-1; D ambiguous. Per germline, CDR1 MDHEN and CDR2 SYDVKM. V lost 4 bases, J lost 10 bases, and 13 bases lay in between. This CDR3 is built from 12 residues. CDR3 amino acids: CASSSSVPRAFF. The CDR3 DNA follows: TGTGCCAGCAGTTCCTCGGTGCCGCGAGCTTTCTTT.

This clonotype was observed at least ten times. This rearrangement joins TRBV5-1 to TRBJ1-5; 10 nucleotides line up with TRBD1. With V trimmed by 3 bases and J by 8 bases, 2 bases remained unmatched. This CDR3 contains 13 residues. The germline gives CDR1 SGHRS, CDR2 YFSETQ. The chain's CDR3 is CASSYGQGEPQHF. CDR3 bases: TGCGCCAGCAGCTACGGACAGGGGGAGCCCCAGCATTTT.

Comments on this clonotype: One junction end disagrees with the germline gene, perhaps due to a read error. The chain employs TRBV14 and TRBJ2-1; 12 bases line up with TRBD2. Germline V gives CDR1 SGHDN, CDR2 FVKESK. This CDR3 spans 17 amino acids. CDR3 region: CVSSRSKTSGGYNERLF. CDR3 nucleotides: TGTGTCAGCAGCCGATCGAAGACTAGCGGGGGCTACAATGAGCGGCTCTTC.

Note on this clonotype: An end of the junction differs from the germline gene, which may be a read error. The chain combines TRBV4-3 with TRBJ2-7; no clear D. This CDR3 has 15 amino acids. Germline V gene lookup returns CDR1 LGHNA and CDR2 YSLEER. In nucleotides, the CDR3 is TGCGCCACCAGCAGACAAGATAGTAACGGCTACGAGCAGTACTTC. Its protein is CATSRQDSNGYEQYF.

Comment on this clonotype: Germline is not matched at one junction end, which may reflect a read error. The chain joins TRBV4-1 to TRBJ1-2; D is possibly TRBD1 (6 bases). The CDR3 has 16 amino acids. The germline gives CDR1 MGHRA, CDR2 YSYEKL. The CDR3 coding sequence is TGCACCAGCAGACCCGGTGGAGCAGGGGACTACTATGGCTACACCTTC. The encoded protein is CTSRPGGAGDYYGYTF.

V is TRBV11-2 and J is TRBJ2-7; D perhaps matches TRBD2 (5 bases). Trimming left V 3 bases short and J 2 bases short, with 11 bases between. The CDR3 has 14 amino acids. Germline CDR1 is SGHAT and CDR2 is FQNNGV. CDR3 DNA: TGTGCCAGCAGCTTCGGGATAGAGCCCTACGAGCAGTACTTC. Its translation: CASSFGIEPYEQYF.

Concerning this clonotype: An end of the junction does not agree with germline; a read error may underlie this. This chain links TRBV20-1 with TRBJ1-5, with D uncertain. In germline, CDR1 is DFQATT, CDR2 SNEGSKA (reference sequence). The CDR3 sequence is 13 residues long. The CDR3 nucleotides are TGCAGTGCCAGTCTGGGAGGAGATCAGCCCCAGAATTTT. As protein: CSASLGGDQPQNF.

This clonotype appeared once. At one end the junction does not follow the germline gene, possibly because of a read error. The chain joins TRBV11-1 to TRBJ2-1, with 7 positions matching TRBD2. The CDR3 loop spans 17 amino acids. Germline V gene data show CDR1 as SGHAT and CDR2 as FQDESV (reference sequence). The CDR3 DNA sequence: TGTGTCAGCACCTTATCTCGGCTATCGGGAGGCAACAATGAGCAGTTCTTC. Residues: CVSTLSRLSGGNNEQFF. Full variable domain (rest looked up from reference TRBV11-1 and TRBJ2-1): EAEVAQSPRYKITEKSQAVAFWCDPISGHATLYWYRQILGQGPELLVQFQDESVVDDSQLPKDRFSAERLKGVDSTLKIQPAELGDSAMYLCVSTLSRLSGGNNEQFFGPGTRLTVL.

Remarks on this clonotype: Compared with germline, one end of the junction differs, possibly owing to a read error. This chain links TRBV6-1 with TRBJ2-3; D is uncertain. CDR1 is MNHNS and CDR2 is SASEGT in the germline V gene. The CDR3 contains 15 residues. The CDR3 nucleotides are TGTACCAGCACCCGAAGTTTTGGTGGCACAGTCACGCAGTATTTT. This codes for CTSTRSFGGTVTQYF.

Notes on this clonotype: A junction boundary mismatches the germline segment, possibly from a read error. The rearrangement joins TRBV4-3 to TRBJ2-4; D is possibly TRBD2 (6 bases). The CDR3 is made up of 15 amino acids. The germline V gene encodes CDR1 LGHNA and CDR2 YSLEER. The CDR3 is CASSQYRAGKVIQYF. The CDR3 nucleotides read TGCGCCAGCAGCCAATATCGGGCGGGGAAGGTTATTCAATACTTC.

This chain connects TRBV6-5 to TRBJ1-1; D remains ambiguous. V gave up 6 bases and J gave up 13 bases, with 27 bases separating them. The CDR3 length is 15 residues. In germline, CDR1 is MNHEY, CDR2 SVGAGI. For the CDR3, the DNA is TGTGCCAGCAGCTGGACTGGGGTGGGCGGCGCTAAAGTTTTCTTT. This sequence encodes CASSWTGVGGAKVFF.

Notes on this clonotype: A read error is likely, as this CDR3 ends without the conserved phenylalanine or tryptophan. The chain employs TRBV12-3 or TRBV12-4 and TRBJ1-1; D is uncertain. This CDR3 is built from 13 residues. The V and J ends lost 5 bases and 1 base respectively, with 8 bases between them. The CDR3 DNA follows: TGTGCCAGCAGTCAGTGGACGAACACTGAAGCTTTCGTT. It codes for CASSQWTNTEAFV.

This clonotype was detected only a few times. This clone may be a read error of a much larger clone one base away. The J gene is TRBJ2-1, the V gene TRBV4-1, with D uncertain. Germline lookup yields CDR1 MGHRA and CDR2 YSYEKL. This CDR3 spans 16 amino acids. CDR3 loop: CANSQVDMISYNEQFF. DNA of the CDR3: TGCGCCAACAGCCAAGTCGACATGATCTCCTACAATGAGCAGTTCTTC.